This T cell receptor beta chain is drawn from a study of radiation and T cells in renal cell carcinoma. Produced via immunoSEQ multiplex PCR; TCRdb's table is partial and in-frame only. The data contain tens of thousands of clones, 60% to 85% of them singletons. Time point: blood 4 weeks post-SBRT, at nephrectomy. Noted treatment: 15 Gy SBRT to primary tumor, nephrectomy 4 weeks later. The ends lost 4 bases at V and 1 base at J; junction bases unmatched: 4. Germline CDR1 and CDR2: ENHRY and SYGVKD. The CDR3 extends over 16 amino acids. This TCR came from a man between 60 and 75 years old with renal cell carcinoma. The sequencing used blood, collected from a patient whose treatment included radiotherapy and nephrectomy. The chain couples TRBV10-3 to TRBJ2-3; the match to TRBD2 covers 11 bases. In nucleotides, the CDR3 is TGTGCCATCAGTGGCCAGACTAGCGGGGGCACAGATACGCAGTATTTT. Translating it yields CAISGQTSGGTDTQYF.